Following are 7 T cell receptor beta chains from one sample sequenced in a study of T cells in Graves' hyperthyroidism and ophthalmopathy. TCR beta CDR3 sequences were amplified from RNA transcripts. The HTBI primer set drove a first-round RT-PCR of the TCR CDR3. TCRdb passed the multiplex PCR reads through MiXCR, listing each CDR3 protein once. Of approximately 430,000 distinct CDR3 sequences listed, about 15% are singletons. Material: blood. The receptor set was obtained from a man aged 18 to 35 with Graves' ophthalmopathy.

The rearrangement joins TRBV7-9 to TRBJ2-3; possibly TRBD1 for D (6 bases). The DNA end favors TRBJ1-5, so the J call may be wrong. The CDR3 is 14 residues long. Germline V gives CDR1 SEHNR, CDR2 FQNEAQ (reference sequence). The CDR3 loop reads CAGILGGAPDTQHF. The CDR3 DNA sequence: TGTGCCGGCATCTTAGGGGGGGCCCCAGATACGCAGCATTTT.

This clonotype has only a few counts. This could be a read error, since a much larger clone is one nucleotide away. CDR3 loop: CASSADRRRETQYF. The CDR3 DNA is TGTGCCAGCAGCGCCGACAGGAGGCGAGAGACCCAGTACTTC. The chain links TRBV2 to TRBJ2-5; D might be TRBD1 (6 bases). Germline loops: CDR1 SNHLY, CDR2 FYNNEI. The CDR3 has 14 residues. V was cut by 6 bases and J by 4 bases, with 15 bases left in between.

This clonotype occurred a few times. This chain joins TRBV7-9 and TRBJ1-2, with D possibly matching TRBD1 (5 bases). The V end was cut by 4 bases, the J end by 5 bases, with 14 bases between. CDR3 length: 14 residues. Germline CDR1 reads SEHNR; CDR2 reads FQNEAQ (reference sequence). CDR3 DNA: TGTGCCAGCAGCTCATCCACCCGGGGGTATGGCTACACCTTC. This codes for CASSSSTRGYGYTF.

This clonotype was seen ten or more times. The V gene is TRBV27, the J gene TRBJ1-2, with 10 positions matching TRBD1. After removal of 7 bases from V and 3 bases from J, the junction contained 8 bases not matched to a gene. Germline assignment: CDR1 MNHEY and CDR2 SMNVEV (reference sequence). The CDR3 has 15 residues. CDR3 bases: TGTGCCAGCACCCCCTGGACAGGGGGGGACTATGGCTACACCTTC. Translating it yields CASTPWTGGDYGYTF.

This clonotype was counted at least ten times. V is TRBV11-2 and J is TRBJ1-5; D gene uncertain. V was pared by 6 bases and J by 0 bases, with 6 bases between. Germline loops: CDR1 SGHAT, CDR2 FQNNGV. The CDR3 covers 13 residues. The CDR3 sequence: CASSLNSNQPQHF. The CDR3 nucleotides read TGTGCCAGCAGTTTAAATAGCAATCAGCCCCAGCATTTT.

This clonotype showed up many times. The J gene is TRBJ2-7, the V gene TRBV7-6; 8 bases are shared with TRBD1. This CDR3 is 17 amino acids long. Germline V CDR1 and CDR2: SGHVS, FNYEAQ. V was pared by 1 base and J by 0 bases, with 8 bases of the junction left unmatched. CDR3 in amino acids: CASSLGTGGQSSYEQYF. The CDR3 bases are TGTGCCAGCAGCTTAGGCACAGGGGGTCAAAGCTCCTACGAGCAGTACTTC.

This clonotype was seen just once. The genes are TRBV7-9 and TRBJ1-4; D might be TRBD1 (5 bases). CDR1 and CDR2 from the germline V gene are SEHNR and FQNEAQ (reference sequence). With 1 base removed from V and 7 bases from J, the gap between germline ends came to 10 bases. The CDR3 has 14 amino acids. CDR3 residues: CASSLGRGSEKLFF. The CDR3 region has the DNA TGTGCCAGCAGCTTAGGGCGGGGCAGTGAAAAACTGTTTTTT. Together with reference TRBV7-9 and TRBJ1-4, the CDR3 gives the full variable domain: DTGVSQNPRHKITKRGQNVTFRCDPISEHNRLYWYRQTLGQGPEFLTYFQNEAQLEKSRLLSDRFSAERPKGSFSTLEIQRTEQGDSAMYLCASSLGRGSEKLFFGSGTQLSVL.